These 30 T cell receptor beta chains originate from one sample sequenced in a study of OX40 agonist ivuxolimab in advanced cancers. Repertoires were generated with immunoSEQ multiplex PCR, while TCRdb's copy carries only in-frame clones and drops some. The profile covers fewer than 80,000 clones, with roughly nine tenths appearing a single time and roughly 5.1% taken by the ten largest. The material sequenced was CD4+ or CD8+ T cells sorted from blood, taken in a trial of the OX40 agonist ivuxolimab. These receptors came from an adult with an advanced solid tumor such as melanoma, head and neck, liver or kidney cancer.

The V and J genes are TRBV2 and TRBJ2-2; either TRBD1 or TRBD2 may fit D (6 bases each). V was shortened by 5 bases and J by 4 bases, with 14 bases between the two germline ends. The CDR3 runs to 15 residues. Germline loops: CDR1 SNHLY, CDR2 FYNNEI. CDR3 amino acids: CASSPAGQLTGELFF. CDR3 in DNA: TGTGCCAGCAGTCCGGCGGGACAACTCACCGGGGAGCTGTTTTTT.

The chain combines TRBV19 with TRBJ1-5, with a weak D call TRBD1 (5 bases). The CDR3 loop spans 15 amino acids. Germline V lookup: CDR1 LNHDA, CDR2 SQIVND (reference sequence). Trimming removed 7 bases at V and 3 bases at J, with 16 bases between. The CDR3 DNA reads as TGTGCCAGTACCACCTCGGGGGGGAACAATCAGCCCCAGCATTTT. It specifies CASTTSGGNNQPQHF.

The J gene is TRBJ2-4, the V gene TRBV18; the D is unclear. Trimming pared 5 bases from V and 4 bases from J, leaving 9 bases between. The CDR3 covers 13 residues. The germline CDR1 and CDR2 sequences are KGHSH and LQKENI. CDR3: CASSTDGKNIQYF. CDR3 DNA sequence: TGTGCCAGCTCAACGGACGGGAAAAACATTCAGTACTTC.

As regards this clone: Within the sample, other DNA sequences also encode this same CDR3. The chain has TRBV6-5 and TRBJ1-2, with a possible D match to TRBD1 (6 bases). Germline V CDR1 and CDR2: MNHEY, SVGAGI. This CDR3 region has 11 residues. The germline V and J ends were trimmed by 2 bases and 8 bases, with 6 bases remaining between them. Written as DNA, the CDR3 is TGTGCCAGCAGTTACCAGGGGGGCTACACCTTC. It encodes CASSYQGGYTF.

The rearrangement links TRBV5-6 to TRBJ1-5, with D hard to call. Trimming took 4 bases from V and 9 from J, leaving 29 bases between them. Germline values: CDR1 SGHDT, CDR2 YYEEEE. This CDR3 spans 18 amino acids. CDR3 nucleotide sequence: TGTGCCAGCAGCAACGGCCTAAAGTCAGGAAGGCAGGAAAGGCCCCAGCATTTT. Its protein product is CASSNGLKSGRQERPQHF.

The genes are TRBV7-2 and TRBJ2-1; D might be TRBD1 or TRBD2, each matching 5 bases. This CDR3 is built from 16 residues. Germline CDR1 reads SGHTA; CDR2 reads FQGNSA. V shed 2 bases and J shed 1 base, with 12 bases lying between them. DNA for the CDR3: TGTGCCAGCAGCTTAACCGGGACCACATCCTACAATGAGCAGTTCTTC. It is translated as CASSLTGTTSYNEQFF.

This CDR3 is CASSLGGGDEQYF. CDR3 DNA sequence: TGTGCCAGCAGCTTGGGCGGGGGGGACGAGCAGTACTTC. The chain carries TRBV7-6 and TRBJ2-7, with 9 bases lining up with TRBD2. Per the germline V gene, CDR1 is SGHVS and CDR2 is FNYEAQ. J lost 5 bases, V lost 3 bases, and 2 bases had no gene match. The length of the CDR3 is 13 residues.

V gene TRBV5-1 combines with J gene TRBJ2-3; TRBD1 is a possible D gene (5 bases). V gave up 4 bases and J gave up 6 bases, with 12 bases separating them. This CDR3 is 13 amino acids long. CDR1 and CDR2 (germline): SGHRS, YFSETQ. CDR3 nucleotides: TGCGCCAGCAGCGGGGCGGTCGGCGATACGCAGTATTTT. This gives the protein CASSGAVGDTQYF.

The chain is built from TRBV29-1 and TRBJ2-7; TRBD2 agrees at 9 bases. The CDR3 length is 12 residues. J lost 2 bases, V lost 7 bases, and 3 bases had no gene match. CDR1 is SQVTM and CDR2 is ANQGSEA in the germline V gene. The CDR3 bases are TGCAGCGCATCTAGCGGGACCTACGAGCAGTACTTC. The encoded protein is CSASSGTYEQYF.

V is TRBV11-2 and J is TRBJ2-3; D is undetermined. Trimming stripped 3 bases from V and 6 bases from J, with 10 bases between. Germline values: CDR1 SGHAT, CDR2 FQNNGV. This CDR3 is 13 amino acids long. The CDR3 protein is CASSFTGEDTQYF. CDR3 nucleotide sequence: TGTGCCAGCAGCTTTACCGGAGAGGATACGCAGTATTTT.

The V and J genes are TRBV5-5 and TRBJ2-1, with 10 bases lining up with TRBD2. This CDR3 is 14 amino acids long. Germline assignment: CDR1 SGHKS and CDR2 YYEKEE (reference sequence). J was trimmed by 8 bases and V by 1 base; bases with no gene match: 3. CDR3 bases: TGTGCCAGCAGCTTGCTAGCGGGAGCGGATGAGCAGTTCTTC. Protein: CASSLLAGADEQFF.

This chain joins TRBV11-2 and TRBJ1-5; possibly TRBD1 for D (5 bases). V lost 3 bases to trimming and J lost 4 bases, with 13 bases between them. CDR3 length: 15 amino acids. Germline CDR1 SGHAT, CDR2 FQNNGV. CDR3 nucleotides: TGTGCCAGCAGCTTGATGGGGCAGGGAAATCAGCCCCAGCATTTT. Translation: CASSLMGQGNQPQHF.

As regards this clone: The junction and the germline gene differ at one end; a read error may be behind it. The CDR3 spells CASSSGGLAESDEQFF. DNA for the CDR3: TGTGCTAGCAGTTCCGGAGGGCTAGCGGAGTCCGATGAGCAGTTCTTC. The chain links TRBV7-7 to TRBJ2-1, with 7 nucleotides matching TRBD2. Germline-derived CDR1 and CDR2 are SSHAT and FNYEAQ (reference sequence). CDR3 length: 16 amino acids.

The chain couples TRBV2 to TRBJ2-3; 9 bases match TRBD1. The ends lost 7 bases at V and 2 bases at J; junction bases unmatched: 4. Germline V lookup: CDR1 SNHLY, CDR2 FYNNEI. This CDR3 contains 14 residues. The CDR3 sequence is CASTGQGNTDTQYF. The DNA of the CDR3 is TGTGCCAGCACGGGACAGGGCAACACAGATACGCAGTATTTT.

The chain employs TRBV6-5 and TRBJ1-3; 7 positions agree with TRBD1. V lost 0 bases and J lost 4; bases outside the gene matches: 3. Germline loops: CDR1 MNHEY, CDR2 SVGAGI. The CDR3 is made up of 15 amino acids. CDR3 nucleotide sequence: TGTGCCAGCAGTTACTCTAGGACAGGAGGAAACACCATATATTTT. Translated: CASSYSRTGGNTIYF.

The gene calls are TRBV5-1 and TRBJ2-7, with D tentatively TRBD2 (5 bases). The CDR3 extends over 19 amino acids. Germline V CDR1 and CDR2: SGHRS, YFSETQ. V was shortened by 0 bases and J by 0 bases, with 22 bases between the two germline ends. The CDR3 here is CASSLGPGMGWGSSYEQYF. As DNA, the CDR3 is TGCGCCAGCAGCTTGGGGCCGGGAATGGGGTGGGGTAGCTCCTACGAGCAGTACTTC.

The gene calls are TRBV19 and TRBJ2-4; D remains unclear. Germline loops: CDR1 LNHDA, CDR2 SQIVND (reference sequence). The CDR3 consists of 17 residues. Between the trimmed V and J ends, which lost 3 bases and 0 bases, there was a span of 15 bases. The DNA of the CDR3 is TGTGCCAGTAGTATCCTGGCCGACCCCCTAGCCAAAAACATTCAGTACTTC. Residues: CASSILADPLAKNIQYF.

V is TRBV7-3 and J is TRBJ2-7, with TRBD1 matching over 7 bases. The J segment lost 3 bases and the V segment lost 7 bases, leaving 9 bases of the junction unmatched. CDR1 SGHTA and CDR2 FQGTGA come from the germline V gene. The CDR3 runs to 14 residues. The CDR3 region is CASNRGPQDYEQYF. The DNA of the CDR3 is TGTGCCAGCAACAGGGGCCCCCAAGACTACGAGCAGTACTTC.

J is TRBJ2-5 and V is TRBV9; 7 bases are shared with TRBD2. CDR1 and CDR2 (germline): SGDLS, YYNGEE. This CDR3 spans 15 amino acids. Unmatched junction bases numbered 6, after V lost 0 bases and J lost 4 bases. CDR3 amino acids: CASSVAGGLGETQYF. The CDR3 DNA sequence: TGTGCCAGCAGCGTAGCGGGAGGACTTGGAGAGACCCAGTACTTC.

J is TRBJ2-5 and V is TRBV6-1, with 9 bases fitting TRBD1. The J call may not be correct, given that the DNA end is closer to TRBJ2-7. CDR1 is MNHNS, CDR2 SASEGT, per germline. The CDR3 runs to 14 residues. CDR3 DNA sequence: TGTGCCAGCAGTCACGGACAGGGGACACACGAGCAGTACTTC. It encodes CASSHGQGTHEQYF.

This chain links TRBV29-1 with TRBJ2-1; weak D call: TRBD2 (6 bases). V gave up 7 bases and J gave up 3 bases, with 19 bases separating them. Per the germline V gene, CDR1 is SQVTM and CDR2 is ANQGSEA. CDR3 length: 15 residues. CDR3 protein: CSAREVGGNYNEQFF. DNA of the CDR3: TGCAGCGCCCGTGAAGTGGGGGGAAACTACAATGAGCAGTTCTTC.

This chain connects TRBV5-3 to TRBJ2-1; TRBD2 matches 7 bases. TRBV5-3 is assigned to the ORF class and has an uncertain function. The CDR3 has 17 amino acids. V was pared by 4 bases and J by 8 bases, with 18 bases of the junction left unmatched. CDR3 nucleotide sequence: TGTGCCAGAAGCCGCGGTAGCGGGTTAACGCCCAGGGATGAGCAGTTCTTC. Translating it yields CARSRGSGLTPRDEQFF.

The chain employs TRBV10-3 and TRBJ2-3; the D is unclear. V was cut by 0 bases and J by 8 bases, with 9 bases left in between. This CDR3 has 13 residues. Germline lookup yields CDR1 ENHRY and CDR2 SYGVKD. The CDR3 coding sequence is TGTGCCATCAGTGAGTCGAAGGTTGGTACGCAGTATTTT. Its protein is CAISESKVGTQYF.

To note about this clone: Other nucleotide sequences in the sample specify the same CDR3. The CDR3 loop reads CASSGTDNQPQHF. The CDR3 nucleotides read TGTGCCAGCAGCGGGACAGACAATCAGCCCCAGCATTTT. V is TRBV6-1 and J is TRBJ1-5, with TRBD1 matching 7 bases. The germline V gene encodes CDR1 MNHNS and CDR2 SASEGT. The CDR3 is made up of 13 amino acids. Losses at the gene ends were 6 bases for V and 3 bases for J; bases not matched to a gene: 2.

The CDR3 region is CASSSLGTQYF. In DNA, the CDR3 is TGTGCCAGCAGCTCCCTCGGGACCCAGTACTTC. The chain recombines TRBV11-2 with TRBJ2-5; D is uncertain. V was shortened by 4 bases and J by 7 bases, with 7 bases between the two germline ends. The CDR3 is made up of 11 amino acids. Germline CDR1 and CDR2: SGHAT and FQNNGV.

This clone qualifies as medium-sized. The chain joins TRBV7-9 to TRBJ1-2, with 8 bases that match TRBD1. The CDR3 covers 15 residues. Trimming took 5 bases from V and 7 from J; bases not matched to a gene: 12. Germline V gene lookup returns CDR1 SEHNR and CDR2 FQNEAQ (reference sequence). As DNA, the CDR3 is TGTGCCAGCAGCCCCGCAGGGGGCGTATACGGTGGCTACACCTTC. As protein: CASSPAGGVYGGYTF.

Only one count was recorded for this clone. CDR3 sequence (DNA): TGTGCCAGCATGGGGCAGGGGGCCTACGAGCAGTACTTC. Translating it yields CASMGQGAYEQYF. The chain uses TRBV6-6 and TRBJ2-7, with 7 bases fitting TRBD1. This CDR3 is built from 13 residues. Germline loops: CDR1 MNHNY, CDR2 SVGAGI (reference sequence). The trim removed 7 bases at V and 2 bases at J, leaving 5 bases unmatched.

The genes are TRBV5-1 and TRBJ1-4; 8 bases line up with TRBD1. Germline V gene sequence: CDR1 SGHRS, CDR2 YFSETQ. There are 15 residues in the CDR3. V shed 4 bases and J 5 bases; nucleotides not matched to a gene: 7. DNA for the CDR3: TGCGCCAGCAGCCCCCGCGCAGGGGGCAATGAAAAACTGTTTTTT. Its translation is CASSPRAGGNEKLFF.

The chain employs TRBV5-1 and TRBJ2-1; D gene uncertain. Germline V gives CDR1 SGHRS, CDR2 YFSETQ. This CDR3 is built from 13 residues. V was clipped by 4 bases and J by 9 bases, with 14 bases between them. This CDR3 reads CASSLAPRVEQFF. In nucleotides, the CDR3 is TGCGCCAGCAGCCTCGCTCCGAGAGTTGAGCAGTTCTTC.

The V call is TRBV27, the J call TRBJ1-1; the D is unclear. There are 13 residues in the CDR3. The V gene's germline CDR1 is MNHEY and CDR2 SMNVEV (reference sequence). V dropped 4 bases and J dropped 4 bases, with 10 bases sitting between them. CDR3 residues: CASSSLEATEAFF. DNA of the CDR3: TGTGCCAGCAGTTCCCTCGAAGCCACTGAAGCTTTCTTT.